The 17 T cell receptor beta chains reported below all come from one sample, sequenced in a study of blood T cells in healthy people across ages (dated by TCRdb to 2015 to 2017). Libraries came from 5' RACE. TCRdb lists the instrument as Illumina HiSeq 2500. A second PCR of roughly 6 to 11 cycles was run with a J-beta primer mix and a sample-barcoded 5' primer. TCRdb applied fastp at Q25 and MiXCR to the public reads, then kept only in-frame beta chains. Identical CDR3 proteins give one entry, which carries the most common genes and DNA. The sample profile shows approximately 780,000 distinct CDR3 sequences; about 26% of them were found once. Around 3% of the sample goes to the ten largest clones. This same sample was also taken into another study, of T cells of mothers and their children.

Specimen: blood. The receptors originated from a boy between 10 and 17 years old in good health.

This clonotype was counted only a few times. The chain combines TRBV12-3 or TRBV12-4 with TRBJ1-2; D ambiguous. The V gene lost 4 bases and the J gene lost 8 bases, with 11 bases spanning the gap. The CDR3 contains 12 residues. CDR3 bases: TGTGCCAGCAGTTCGGATAGGTGGGGCTACACCTTC. Its translation: CASSSDRWGYTF.

A single count supports this clonotype. The chain carries TRBV30 and TRBJ2-1; TRBD2 matches at 8 bases. Per the germline V gene, CDR1 is GTSNPN and CDR2 is SVGIG (reference sequence). With 0 bases clipped from V and 4 bases from J, the junction kept 5 bases outside the gene matches. The CDR3 sequence is 15 residues long. The CDR3 is CAWSVGSGAYNEQFF. The CDR3 coding sequence is TGTGCCTGGAGTGTTGGTAGCGGGGCATACAATGAGCAGTTCTTC.

This clonotype was seen more than once but under ten times. The CDR3: CASRGTSGSTDTQYF. The CDR3 DNA sequence: TGTGCCAGCAGGGGGACTAGCGGATCCACAGATACGCAGTATTTT. The rearrangement joins TRBV7-9 to TRBJ2-3; 11 bases match TRBD2. V lost 6 bases to trimming and J lost 2 bases; unmatched junction nucleotides: 4. Germline V gene data show CDR1 as SEHNR and CDR2 as FQNEAQ (reference sequence). The length of the CDR3 is 15 residues.

This clonotype appeared a few times. The chain employs TRBV2 and TRBJ2-5; TRBD1 matches 9 bases. This CDR3 spans 16 amino acids. CDR1 and CDR2 from the germline V gene are SNHLY and FYNNEI. Germline trimming cut 2 bases from V and 5 bases from J; bases unmatched to any gene: 9. CDR3 region: CASSEIGTGRVETQYF. CDR3 coding DNA: TGTGCCAGCAGTGAAATCGGGACAGGGCGGGTGGAGACCCAGTACTTC.

The gene calls are TRBV27 and TRBJ2-3, with D possibly being TRBD1 (5 bases). Trimming removed 0 bases from V and 4 bases from J, with 8 bases in between. The CDR3 contains 14 residues. CDR1 MNHEY and CDR2 SMNVEV come from the germline V gene (reference sequence). CDR3 in amino acids: CASSLSGEPDTQYF. Written as DNA, the CDR3 is TGTGCCAGCAGTTTATCAGGGGAACCAGATACGCAGTATTTT.

The chain combines TRBV20-1 with TRBJ2-5; 8 positions agree with TRBD1. The CDR3 spans 13 residues. The trim removed 6 bases at V and 7 bases at J, leaving 10 bases unmatched. CDR1 and CDR2 (germline): DFQATT, SNEGSKA (reference sequence). The CDR3 loop reads CSALRQGMATQYF. CDR3 bases: TGCAGTGCACTGCGACAGGGGATGGCGACCCAGTACTTC.

The chain carries TRBV23-1 and TRBJ2-5; D remains ambiguous. TRBV23-1 is annotated as an ORF whose role is uncertain. Trimming removed 8 bases at V and 9 bases at J, with 13 bases between. This CDR3 contains 11 residues. The CDR3 region is CASPPLDAQYF. The CDR3 DNA follows: TGCGCCAGCCCCCCTCTGGACGCCCAGTACTTC.

This clonotype has just a few counts. J is TRBJ2-3 and V is TRBV12-3 or TRBV12-4; the match to TRBD2 covers 11 bases. CDR3 length: 14 amino acids. Trimming took 8 bases from V and 0 from J; bases not matched to a gene: 1. The CDR3 sequence: CASLAGGSTDTQYF. The CDR3 region has the DNA TGTGCCAGCCTAGCGGGGGGTAGCACAGATACGCAGTATTTT.

Details on this clonotype: The conserved final phenylalanine or tryptophan is absent from the CDR3, which likely points to a read error. This chain connects TRBV6-6 to TRBJ1-1; 8 bases align to TRBD1. Germline CDR1 reads MNHNY; CDR2 reads SVGAGI (reference sequence). The V and J ends lost 4 bases and 1 base, in that order; junction bases with no gene match: 8. The CDR3 has 16 amino acids. Written as DNA, the CDR3 is TGTGCCAGCAGTTCATACCCGGACAGGGAGAACACTGAAGCTTTCCTT. Protein product: CASSSYPDRENTEAFL.

This clonotype was found once. A much larger clone differs from this one at a single base, so this may be a read error. This chain links TRBV13 with TRBJ1-4; 8 nucleotides line up with TRBD1. With 3 bases clipped from V and 5 bases from J, the junction kept 2 bases outside the gene matches. This CDR3 has 14 residues. Germline V gives CDR1 PRHDT, CDR2 FYEKMQ (reference sequence). The DNA of the CDR3 is TGTGCCAGCAGCTTGGGACAGGAGAATGAAAAACTGTTTTTT. Protein product: CASSLGQENEKLFF.

DNA of the CDR3: TGTGCCAGCAGCCTTTCCCCGTCTCCAGATACGCAGTATTTT. The encoded protein is CASSLSPSPDTQYF. The V gene is TRBV7-3, the J gene TRBJ2-3; D gene ambiguous. V shed 5 bases and J shed 4 bases, with 13 bases lying between them. CDR3 length: 14 residues. The germline CDR1 and CDR2 sequences are SGHTA and FQGTGA.

This clonotype came up a few times. This chain joins TRBV4-1 and TRBJ2-4; TRBD1 matches at 7 bases. The V gene end was trimmed by 0 bases and the J gene end by 4 bases; junction bases not matched to a gene: 6. CDR1 is MGHRA, CDR2 YSYEKL, per germline. The CDR3 is 16 residues long. CDR3 coding DNA: TGCGCCAGCAGCCAAGATTTAGGACAGGAAAAAAACATTCAGTACTTC. It is translated as CASSQDLGQEKNIQYF.

This clonotype was seen a handful of times. The CDR3 DNA is TGCGCCAGTTCTATTACAGGGGTGGACAAAAACATTCAGTACTTC. This translates into CASSITGVDKNIQYF. The V gene is TRBV5-1, the J gene TRBJ2-4; 7 nucleotides agree with TRBD1. CDR1 and CDR2 (germline): SGHRS, YFSETQ. The CDR3 is 15 amino acids. J lost 3 bases, V lost 8 bases, and 11 bases had no gene match.

This clonotype was found many times. The chain joins TRBV3-1 to TRBJ2-7, with D unresolved. Germline V gene lookup returns CDR1 LGHDT and CDR2 YNNKEL (reference sequence). The CDR3 extends over 13 amino acids. V lost 2 bases and J lost 6, with 11 bases in between. The CDR3 DNA reads as TGTGCCAGCAGCCAACTCGGAGATCGCGAGCAGTACTTC. It yields the protein CASSQLGDREQYF.

The chain links TRBV6-6 to TRBJ2-3; 8 nucleotides line up with TRBD1. This CDR3 spans 14 amino acids. Germline V gene sequence: CDR1 MNHNY, CDR2 SVGAGI (reference sequence). V shed 2 bases, J shed 2 bases, and the junction held 0 bases outside the gene matches. The DNA of the CDR3 is TGTGCCAGCAGTTACCAGGGGGCCACAGATACGCAGTATTTT. Translation: CASSYQGATDTQYF.

This chain links TRBV25-1 with TRBJ1-1, with 7 bases identical to TRBD1. Germline trimming cut 6 bases from V and 2 bases from J; bases unmatched to any gene: 3. This CDR3 is 13 amino acids long. Looked up from germline, CDR1 is MGHDK and CDR2 is SYGVNS. Here the CDR3 DNA reads TGTGCCAGCAGGGAGGGGGCAAACACTGAAGCTTTCTTT. Encoded protein: CASREGANTEAFF.

The chain links TRBV6-5 to TRBJ2-7, with unresolved D. CDR3 length equals 12 residues. Trimming left V 4 bases short and J 4 bases short, with 8 bases between. The germline gives CDR1 MNHEY, CDR2 SVGAGI. The CDR3: CASSLNRYEQYF. In DNA, the CDR3 is TGTGCCAGCAGTTTAAACAGATACGAGCAGTACTTC.